The rows below give T cell receptor beta chains drawn from one sample of a study of blood T cells in healthy people across ages. MiXCR, run by TCRdb on the 5' RACE reads, gives a single entry per CDR3 protein. The sample has 700,000 to 1,000,000 distinct CDR3 sequences; 44% are singletons. Sequencing used blood. Every receptor here comes from a man aged 60 to 75 in good health. CDR3s include the opening cysteine and the closing phenylalanine or tryptophan. A D gene is named only where the DNA matches it firmly. The size of a clone is reported for some rows only, either as once, few or many, or as a class for expanded clones.

TRBV6-5	TRBJ1-2	NA	NA	CASSYSNRDYGYTF	TGTGCCAGCAGTTACTCAAACAGAGACTATGGCTACACCTTC
TRBV5-6	TRBJ2-1	few	NA	CASSVLGTDEQFF	TGTGCCAGCAGCGTACTAGGAACGGATGAGCAGTTCTTC
TRBV20-1	TRBJ1-2	few	NA	CSAGPRALSNYGYTF	TGCAGTGCAGGGCCGCGAGCCCTTTCTAACTATGGCTACACCTTC
TRBV20-1	TRBJ2-7	NA	NA	CSARVPGVRRARSYEQYF	TGCAGTGCTAGAGTCCCAGGGGTGAGAAGAGCAAGGTCCTACGAGCAGTACTTC
TRBV24-1	TRBJ2-7	NA	NA	CATSSRTANGYEQYF	TGTGCCACCAGTTCCCGGACTGCTAACGGCTACGAGCAGTACTTC
TRBV7-9	TRBJ2-4	few	TRBD2	CASSSPGLAGGDIQYF	TGTGCCAGCAGCTCCCCGGGACTAGCGGGAGGGGACATTCAGTACTTC
TRBV6-5	TRBJ2-5	few	NA	CASSYAGLKETQYF	TGTGCCAGCAGTTACGCAGGACTGAAAGAGACCCAGTACTTC
TRBV7-9	TRBJ1-1	NA	NA	CASSFRSLMNTEAFF	TGTGCCAGCAGCTTTAGGTCCCTTATGAACACTGAAGCTTTCTTT
TRBV2	TRBJ1-5	NA	TRBD1	CASSVEQGNHQPQHF	TGTGCCAGCAGCGTTGAACAGGGGAATCATCAGCCCCAGCATTTT
TRBV20-1	TRBJ2-7	few	NA	CSARGGENYPYEQYF	TGCAGTGCTAGGGGCGGGGAGAATTATCCCTACGAGCAGTACTTC
TRBV13	TRBJ2-1	few	NA	CASSFRPLDRPNYNEQFF	TGTGCCAGCAGCTTTAGGCCCCTTGACAGGCCGAACTACAATGAGCAGTTCTTC
TRBV18	TRBJ2-3	many	TRBD1	CASSPGTGGTDTQYF	TGTGCCAGCAGTCCCGGGACAGGGGGCACAGATACGCAGTATTTT
TRBV3-1	TRBJ2-1	NA	NA	CASSRDLRGNEQFF	TGTGCCAGCAGCCGGGACCTACGAGGGAATGAGCAGTTCTTC
TRBV7-8	TRBJ2-2	NA	TRBD2	CASRRGRAGAGELFF	TGTGCCAGCAGACGTGGACGAGCGGGGGCCGGGGAGCTGTTTTTT
TRBV25-1	TRBJ2-3	few	TRBD1	CASTGQLSTDTQYF	TGTGCCAGCACGGGACAGCTTAGCACAGATACGCAGTATTTT
TRBV7-4	TRBJ2-7	NA	NA	CASSLVGILSYEQYF	TGTGCCAGCAGCTTAGTTGGGATACTAAGCTACGAGCAGTACTTC
TRBV20-1	TRBJ2-7	few	NA	CSAPDMGSYEQYF	TGCAGTGCTCCAGACATGGGGAGCTACGAGCAGTACTTC
TRBV12-3/TRBV12-4	TRBJ2-7	NA	NA	CASSFGGSGQQAYEQYF	TGTGCCAGCAGTTTTGGCGGATCGGGCCAGCAGGCCTACGAGCAGTACTTC